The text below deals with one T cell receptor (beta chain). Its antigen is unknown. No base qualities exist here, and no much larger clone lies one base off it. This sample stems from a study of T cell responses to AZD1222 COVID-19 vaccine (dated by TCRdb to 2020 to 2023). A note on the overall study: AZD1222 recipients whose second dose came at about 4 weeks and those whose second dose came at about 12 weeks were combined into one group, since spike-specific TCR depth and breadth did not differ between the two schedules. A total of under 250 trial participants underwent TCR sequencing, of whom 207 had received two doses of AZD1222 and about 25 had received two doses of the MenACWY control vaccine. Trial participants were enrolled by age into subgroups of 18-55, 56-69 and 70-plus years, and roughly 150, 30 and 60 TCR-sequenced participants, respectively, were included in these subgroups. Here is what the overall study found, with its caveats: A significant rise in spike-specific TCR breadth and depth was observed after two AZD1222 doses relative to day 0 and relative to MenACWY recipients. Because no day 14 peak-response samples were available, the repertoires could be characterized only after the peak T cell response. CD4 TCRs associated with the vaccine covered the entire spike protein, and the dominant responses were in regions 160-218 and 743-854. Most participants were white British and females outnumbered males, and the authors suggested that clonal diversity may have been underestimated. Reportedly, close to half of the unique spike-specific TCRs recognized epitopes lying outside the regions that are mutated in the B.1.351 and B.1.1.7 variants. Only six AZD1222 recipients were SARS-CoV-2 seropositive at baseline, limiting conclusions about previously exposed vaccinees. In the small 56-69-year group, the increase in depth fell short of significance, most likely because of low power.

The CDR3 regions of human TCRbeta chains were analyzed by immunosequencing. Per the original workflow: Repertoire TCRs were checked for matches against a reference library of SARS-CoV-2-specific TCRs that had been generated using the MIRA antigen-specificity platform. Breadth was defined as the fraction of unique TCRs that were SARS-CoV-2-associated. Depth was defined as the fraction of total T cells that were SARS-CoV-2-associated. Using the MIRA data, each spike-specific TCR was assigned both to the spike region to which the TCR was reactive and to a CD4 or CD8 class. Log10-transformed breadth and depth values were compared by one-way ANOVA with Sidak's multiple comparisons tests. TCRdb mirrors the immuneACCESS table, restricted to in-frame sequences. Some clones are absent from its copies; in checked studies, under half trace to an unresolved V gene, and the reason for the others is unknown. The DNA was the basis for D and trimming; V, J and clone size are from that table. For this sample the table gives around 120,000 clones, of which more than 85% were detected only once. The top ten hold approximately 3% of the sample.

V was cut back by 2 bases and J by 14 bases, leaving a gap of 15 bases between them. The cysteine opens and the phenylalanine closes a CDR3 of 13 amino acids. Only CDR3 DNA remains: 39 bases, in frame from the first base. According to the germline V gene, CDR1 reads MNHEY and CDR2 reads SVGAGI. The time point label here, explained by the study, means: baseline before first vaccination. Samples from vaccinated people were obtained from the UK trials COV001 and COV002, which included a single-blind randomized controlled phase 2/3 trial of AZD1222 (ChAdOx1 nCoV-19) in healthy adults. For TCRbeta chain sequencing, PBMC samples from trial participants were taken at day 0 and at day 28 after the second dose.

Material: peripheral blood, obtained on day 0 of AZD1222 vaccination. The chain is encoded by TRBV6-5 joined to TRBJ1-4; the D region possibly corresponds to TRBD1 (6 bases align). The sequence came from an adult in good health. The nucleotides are TGTGCCAGCAGTTACGGCACAGGGTGGGCTCTGTTTTTT. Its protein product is CASSYGTGWALFF.